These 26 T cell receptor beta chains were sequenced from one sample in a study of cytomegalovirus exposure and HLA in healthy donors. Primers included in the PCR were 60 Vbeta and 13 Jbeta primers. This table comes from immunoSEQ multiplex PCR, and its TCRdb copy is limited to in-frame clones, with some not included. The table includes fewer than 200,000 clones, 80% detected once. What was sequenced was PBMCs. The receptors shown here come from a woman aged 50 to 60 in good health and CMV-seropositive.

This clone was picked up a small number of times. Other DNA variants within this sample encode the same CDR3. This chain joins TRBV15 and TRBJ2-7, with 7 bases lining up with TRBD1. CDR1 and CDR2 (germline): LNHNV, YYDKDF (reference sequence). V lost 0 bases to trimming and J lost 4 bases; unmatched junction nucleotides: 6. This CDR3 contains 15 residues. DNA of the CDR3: TGTGCCACCAGCAGAGACGAGGGGGCGGGTTACGAGCAGTACTTC. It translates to CATSRDEGAGYEQYF.

CDR3 coding DNA: TGTGCCAGCAACCGGAACTGGGGGGTCCCCACAGATACGCAGTATTTT. As protein: CASNRNWGVPTDTQYF. This rearrangement joins TRBV7-2 to TRBJ2-3; D may be TRBD2 (6 bases). The germline V gene encodes CDR1 SGHTA and CDR2 FQGNSA. This CDR3 comprises 16 residues. V lost 7 bases, J lost 2 bases, and 19 bases lay in between.

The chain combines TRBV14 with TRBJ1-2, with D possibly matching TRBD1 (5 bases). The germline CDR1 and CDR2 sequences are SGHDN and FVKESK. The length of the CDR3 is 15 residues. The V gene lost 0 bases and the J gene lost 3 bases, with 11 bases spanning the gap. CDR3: CASSQDTWGYYGYTF. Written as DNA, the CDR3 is TGTGCCAGCAGCCAAGATACCTGGGGCTACTATGGCTACACCTTC.

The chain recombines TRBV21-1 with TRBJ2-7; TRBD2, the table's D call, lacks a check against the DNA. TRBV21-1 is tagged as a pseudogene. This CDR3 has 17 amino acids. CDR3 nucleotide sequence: TGTGCCAGCAGCACTTCCCGACTAGCGGGAGGGGCCTACGAGCAGTACTTC. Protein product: CASSTSRLAGGAYEQYF.

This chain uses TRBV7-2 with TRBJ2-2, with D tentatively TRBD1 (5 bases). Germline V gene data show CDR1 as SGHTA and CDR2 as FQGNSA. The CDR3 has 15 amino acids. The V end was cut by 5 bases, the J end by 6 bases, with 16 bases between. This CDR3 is CASSVGAREAGELFF. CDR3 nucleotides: TGTGCCAGCAGCGTAGGTGCCAGGGAAGCCGGGGAGCTGTTTTTT.

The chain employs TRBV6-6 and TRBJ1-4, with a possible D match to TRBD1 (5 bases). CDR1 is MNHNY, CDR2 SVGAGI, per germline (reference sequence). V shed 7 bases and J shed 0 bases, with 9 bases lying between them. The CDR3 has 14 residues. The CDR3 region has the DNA TGTGCCAGCACCCTAGGGGCAACTAATGAAAAACTGTTTTTT. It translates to CASTLGATNEKLFF.

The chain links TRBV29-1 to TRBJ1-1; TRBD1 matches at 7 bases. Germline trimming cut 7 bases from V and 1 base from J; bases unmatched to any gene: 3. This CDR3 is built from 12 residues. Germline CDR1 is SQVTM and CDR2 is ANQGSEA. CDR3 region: CSAGQQNTEAFF. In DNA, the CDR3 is TGCAGCGCGGGACAGCAGAACACTGAAGCTTTCTTT. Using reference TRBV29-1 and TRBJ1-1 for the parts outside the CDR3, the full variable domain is SAVISQKPSRDICQRGTSLTIQCQVDSQVTMMFWYRQQPGQSLTLIATANQGSEATYESGFVIDKFPISRPNLTFSTLTVSNMSPEDSSIYLCSAGQQNTEAFFGQGTRLTVV.

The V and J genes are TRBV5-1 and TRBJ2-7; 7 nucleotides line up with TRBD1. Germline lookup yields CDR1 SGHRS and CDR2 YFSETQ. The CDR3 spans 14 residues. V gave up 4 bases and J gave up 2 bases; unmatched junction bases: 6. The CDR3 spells CASSVGTEPYEQYF. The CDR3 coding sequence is TGCGCCAGCAGCGTAGGGACAGAGCCCTACGAGCAGTACTTC.

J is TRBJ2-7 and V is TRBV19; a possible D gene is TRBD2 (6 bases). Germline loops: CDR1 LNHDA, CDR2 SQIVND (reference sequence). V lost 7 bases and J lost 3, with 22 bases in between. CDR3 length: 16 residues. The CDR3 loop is CASTTSGGDSYYEQYF. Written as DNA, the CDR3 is TGTGCCAGTACCACCTCCGGAGGGGATTCCTACTACGAGCAGTACTTC.

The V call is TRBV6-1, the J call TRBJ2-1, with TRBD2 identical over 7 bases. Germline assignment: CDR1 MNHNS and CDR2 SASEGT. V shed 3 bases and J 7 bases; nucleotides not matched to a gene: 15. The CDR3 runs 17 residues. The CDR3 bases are TGTGCCAGCAGTGAGTTTAGAGGGGCTAGCGGTTTGAATGAGCAGTTCTTC. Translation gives CASSEFRGASGLNEQFF.

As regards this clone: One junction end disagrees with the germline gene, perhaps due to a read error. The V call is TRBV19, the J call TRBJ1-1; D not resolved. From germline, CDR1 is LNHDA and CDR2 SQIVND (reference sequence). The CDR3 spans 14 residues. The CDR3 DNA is TGTGCCAGTAGTTCTCCAGGACTGAACACTGAGGCTTTCTTT. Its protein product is CASSSPGLNTEAFF.

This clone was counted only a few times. The CDR3 reads CASSFVTTTREQYF. CDR3 coding DNA: TGTGCCAGCAGCTTCGTCACCACTACTCGGGAGCAGTACTTC. This chain uses TRBV5-5 with TRBJ2-7; no clear D gene. The CDR3 extends over 14 amino acids. V lost 2 bases and J 7 bases, leaving 16 bases between the germline ends. Germline loops: CDR1 SGHKS, CDR2 YYEKEE (reference sequence). The full variable domain, completed using reference TRBV5-5 and TRBJ2-7, is DAGVTQSPTHLIKTRGQQVTLRCSPISGHKSVSWYQQVLGQGPQFIFQYYEKEERGRGNFPDRFSARQFPNYSSELNVNALLLGDSALYLCASSFVTTTREQYFGPGTRLTVT.

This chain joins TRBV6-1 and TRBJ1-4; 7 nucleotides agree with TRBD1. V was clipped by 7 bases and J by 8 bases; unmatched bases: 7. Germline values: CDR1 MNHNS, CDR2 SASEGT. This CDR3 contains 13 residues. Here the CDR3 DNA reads TGTGCCAGCATGACAGGGTACGGCGAAAAACTGTTTTTT. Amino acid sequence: CASMTGYGEKLFF.

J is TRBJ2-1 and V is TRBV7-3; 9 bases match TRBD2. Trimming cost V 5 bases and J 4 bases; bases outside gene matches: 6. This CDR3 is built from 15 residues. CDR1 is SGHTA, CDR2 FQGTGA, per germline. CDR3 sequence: CASSPSGAQYNEQFF. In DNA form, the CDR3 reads TGTGCCAGCAGCCCTAGCGGGGCTCAATACAATGAGCAGTTCTTC.

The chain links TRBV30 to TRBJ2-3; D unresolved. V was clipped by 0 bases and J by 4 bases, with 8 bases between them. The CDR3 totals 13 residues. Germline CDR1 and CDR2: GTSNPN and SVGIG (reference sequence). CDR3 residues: CAWSVLPPDTQYF. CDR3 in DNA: TGTGCCTGGAGTGTACTTCCCCCAGATACGCAGTATTTT. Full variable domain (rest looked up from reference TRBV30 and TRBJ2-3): SQTIHQWPATLVQPVGSPLSLECTVEGTSNPNLYWYRQAAGRGLQLLFYSVGIGQISSEVPQNLSASRPQDRQFILSSKKLLLSDSGFYLCAWSVLPPDTQYFGPGTRLTVL.

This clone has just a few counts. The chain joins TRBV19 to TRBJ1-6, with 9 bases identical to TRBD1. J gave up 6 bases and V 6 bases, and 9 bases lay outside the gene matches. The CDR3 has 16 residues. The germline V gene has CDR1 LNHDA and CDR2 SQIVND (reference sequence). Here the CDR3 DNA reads TGTGCCAGTAGCCCCCTTCCGGGACAGGGTAATTCACCCCTCCACTTT. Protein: CASSPLPGQGNSPLHF.

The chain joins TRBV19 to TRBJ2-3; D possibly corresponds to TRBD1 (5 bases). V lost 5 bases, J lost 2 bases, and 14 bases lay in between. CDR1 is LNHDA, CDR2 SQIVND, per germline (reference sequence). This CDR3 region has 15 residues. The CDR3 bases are TGTGCCAGTAGTGGGGCAGCTATTTTCACAGATACGCAGTATTTT. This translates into CASSGAAIFTDTQYF.

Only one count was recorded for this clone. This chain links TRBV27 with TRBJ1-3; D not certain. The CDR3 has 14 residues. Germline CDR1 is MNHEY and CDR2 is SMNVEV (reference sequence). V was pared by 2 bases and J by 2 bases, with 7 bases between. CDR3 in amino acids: CASSLNRAGNTIYF. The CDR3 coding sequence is TGTGCCAGCAGTTTAAACAGAGCTGGAAACACCATATATTTT.

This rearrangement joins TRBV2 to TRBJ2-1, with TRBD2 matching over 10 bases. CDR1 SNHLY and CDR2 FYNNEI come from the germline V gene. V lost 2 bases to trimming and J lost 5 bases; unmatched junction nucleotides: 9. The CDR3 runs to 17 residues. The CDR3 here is CASSEWGSGGRNNEQFF. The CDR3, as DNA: TGTGCCAGCAGTGAATGGGGTAGCGGGGGGCGGAACAATGAGCAGTTCTTC.

The chain's CDR3 is CASSDQGNEQYF. The DNA of the CDR3 is TGTGCCAGCAGCGATCAGGGGAACGAGCAGTACTTC. The chain employs TRBV7-2 and TRBJ2-7; TRBD1 might be the D (6 bases). This CDR3 comprises 12 residues. Trimming cost V 5 bases and J 5 bases, with 10 bases left between them. Germline CDR1 SGHTA, CDR2 FQGNSA.

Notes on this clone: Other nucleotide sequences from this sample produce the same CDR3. The CDR3 DNA is TGCAGCGTAGGGGACAGAAACTATGGCTACACCTTC. This codes for CSVGDRNYGYTF. The V gene is TRBV29-1, the J gene TRBJ1-2; 7 bases are shared with TRBD1. With 6 bases clipped from V and 2 bases from J, the junction kept 3 bases outside the gene matches. Germline V CDR1 and CDR2: SQVTM, ANQGSEA. This CDR3 comprises 12 residues.

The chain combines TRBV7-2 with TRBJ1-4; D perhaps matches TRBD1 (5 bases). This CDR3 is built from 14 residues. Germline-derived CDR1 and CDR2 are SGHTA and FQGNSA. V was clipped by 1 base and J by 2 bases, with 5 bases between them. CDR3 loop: CASSLGGTNEKLFF. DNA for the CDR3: TGTGCCAGCAGCTTAGGGGGCACTAATGAAAAACTGTTTTTT.

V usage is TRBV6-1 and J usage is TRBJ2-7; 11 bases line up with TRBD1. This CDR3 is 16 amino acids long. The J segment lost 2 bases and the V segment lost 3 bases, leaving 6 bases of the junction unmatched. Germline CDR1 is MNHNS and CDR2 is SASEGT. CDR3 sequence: CASSDPAGQGAYEQYF. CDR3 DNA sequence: TGTGCCAGCAGTGACCCCGCGGGACAGGGGGCCTACGAGCAGTACTTC.

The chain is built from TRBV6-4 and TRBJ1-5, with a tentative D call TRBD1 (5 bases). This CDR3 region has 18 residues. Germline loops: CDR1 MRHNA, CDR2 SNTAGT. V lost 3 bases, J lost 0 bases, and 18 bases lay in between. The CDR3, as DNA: TGTGCCAGCAGTGAAGGAGGGGTTCTGGAGTATAGCAATCAGCCCCAGCATTTT. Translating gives CASSEGGVLEYSNQPQHF.

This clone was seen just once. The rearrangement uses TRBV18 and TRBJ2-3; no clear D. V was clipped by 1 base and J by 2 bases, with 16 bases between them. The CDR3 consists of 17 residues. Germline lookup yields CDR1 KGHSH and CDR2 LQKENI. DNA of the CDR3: TGTGCCAGCTCACCACGAACTCATACCGCCAACACAGATACGCAGTATTTT. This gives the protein CASSPRTHTANTDTQYF.

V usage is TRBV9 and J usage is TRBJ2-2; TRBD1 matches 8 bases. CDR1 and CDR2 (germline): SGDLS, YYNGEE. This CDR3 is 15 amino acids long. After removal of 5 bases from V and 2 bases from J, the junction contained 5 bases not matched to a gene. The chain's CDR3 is CASRAGTGNTGELFF. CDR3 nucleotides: TGTGCCAGCAGGGCCGGGACAGGAAACACCGGGGAGCTGTTTTTT. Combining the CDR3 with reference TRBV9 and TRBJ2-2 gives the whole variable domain DSGVTQTPKHLITATGQRVTLRCSPRSGDLSVYWYQQSLDQGLQFLIQYYNGEERAKGNILERFSAQQFPDLHSELNLSSLELGDSALYFCASRAGTGNTGELFFGEGSRLTVL.